One and the same sample provided the 11 T cell receptor beta chains below, sequenced in a study of control samples from healthy donors and cancer patients. Method: immunoSEQ multiplex PCR; TCRdb's copy keeps in-frame clones and lacks some. The data contain over 150,000 clones, approximately 94% of them seen just once; the ten biggest clones take up around 15%. Material: PBMCs. These receptors came from a man aged 60-69 years with colorectal cancer.

The V and J genes are TRBV2 and TRBJ1-3, with a weak D call TRBD1 (5 bases). The V end was cut by 8 bases, the J end by 4 bases, with 15 bases between. Germline assignment: CDR1 SNHLY and CDR2 FYNNEI. The CDR3 length is 14 residues. CDR3 bases: TGTGCCAGCGCTCCTCGGGGGAAAGGAAACACCATATATTTT. Translation gives CASAPRGKGNTIYF.

The rearrangement links TRBV7-2 to TRBJ2-1; 12 positions agree with TRBD2. J was trimmed by 7 bases and V by 5 bases; bases with no gene match: 9. From germline, CDR1 is SGHTA and CDR2 FQGNSA. The CDR3 has 16 amino acids. The CDR3 DNA reads TGTGCCAGCAGCGCAGGGACTAGCGGGTTTCGTAATGAGCAGTTCTTC. It translates to CASSAGTSGFRNEQFF.

The sample holds one count of this clone. The gene calls are TRBV11-2 and TRBJ1-2, with D uncertain. V lost 1 base and J lost 8, with 11 bases in between. Germline values: CDR1 SGHAT, CDR2 FQNNGV. This CDR3 has 13 amino acids. In nucleotides, the CDR3 is TGTGCCAGCAGCTTAGCCCCCTTCCGAGGCTACACCTTC. Protein: CASSLAPFRGYTF.

The chain is built from TRBV6-1 and TRBJ2-1; 9 bases align to TRBD1. With V trimmed by 3 bases and J by 7 bases, 7 bases remained unmatched. The CDR3 contains 15 residues. Germline V gives CDR1 MNHNS, CDR2 SASEGT. CDR3 region: CASSDRDRAVNEQFF. CDR3 sequence (DNA): TGTGCCAGCAGTGATCGGGACAGGGCTGTGAATGAGCAGTTCTTC.

The chain recombines TRBV10-1 with TRBJ1-2, with 9 bases that match TRBD1. Trimming cost V 5 bases and J 4 bases; bases outside gene matches: 2. This CDR3 contains 13 residues. Germline V gene lookup returns CDR1 WNHNN and CDR2 SYGVQD (reference sequence). CDR3: CASSPGQGYGYTF. CDR3 nucleotides: TGCGCCAGCAGTCCGGGACAGGGCTATGGCTACACCTTC.

The chain uses TRBV10-3 and TRBJ1-6; 7 nucleotides align to TRBD1. Trimming took 6 bases from V and 5 from J; bases not matched to a gene: 4. Germline CDR1 and CDR2: ENHRY and SYGVKD. The CDR3 has 14 residues. CDR3 sequence: CAISPGTDNSPLHF. The CDR3 region has the DNA TGTGCCATCAGCCCCGGGACAGATAATTCACCCCTCCACTTT.

The rearrangement joins TRBV3-1 (or the pseudogene TRBV3-2) to TRBJ2-1; D is unclear. CDR1 is LGHDT and CDR2 is YNNKEL in the germline V gene (reference sequence). This CDR3 contains 14 residues. V lost 3 bases and J 5 bases, leaving 11 bases between the germline ends. The CDR3 loop reads CASSHRIPNNEQFF. CDR3 coding DNA: TGTGCCAGCAGCCATCGAATCCCGAACAATGAGCAGTTCTTC.

The chain has TRBV9 and TRBJ2-5; D may be TRBD1 or TRBD2 (5 bases each). The CDR3 consists of 17 residues. The V gene lost 0 bases and the J gene lost 2 bases, with 17 bases spanning the gap. Per the germline V gene, CDR1 is SGDLS and CDR2 is YYNGEE. Written as DNA, the CDR3 is TGTGCCAGCAGCGTAGCGGGGAGTGGGGCGGGTCAAGAGACCCAGTACTTC. Translated: CASSVAGSGAGQETQYF.

The CDR3 reads CATSGHRAFDEQFF. DNA of the CDR3: TGTGCCACCAGTGGTCACAGGGCGTTCGATGAGCAGTTCTTC. This rearrangement joins TRBV24-1 to TRBJ2-1; possibly TRBD1 for D (6 bases). Germline CDR1 KGHDR, CDR2 SFDVKD. V was shortened by 5 bases and J by 8 bases, with 15 bases between the two germline ends. This CDR3 spans 14 amino acids.

V gene TRBV29-1 combines with J gene TRBJ2-3; D is unclear. V was clipped by 4 bases and J by 7 bases, with 9 bases between them. There are 11 residues in the CDR3. Germline values: CDR1 SQVTM, CDR2 ANQGSEA. The CDR3 reads CSVGPEHTQYF. The CDR3 DNA follows: TGCAGCGTTGGGCCAGAACATACGCAGTATTTT.

The chain recombines TRBV5-4 with TRBJ1-4; TRBD1 aligns across 8 bases. Trimming removed 4 bases from V and 7 bases from J; junction bases left unmatched: 3. CDR1 SGHNT and CDR2 YYREEE come from the germline V gene (reference sequence). The CDR3 totals 13 residues. CDR3 sequence (DNA): TGTGCCAGCAGCGCAGGGACAGGTGAAAAACTGTTTTTT. It translates to CASSAGTGEKLFF.